The sequence of this TCR beta chain was determined in a study of T cell responses to AZD1222 COVID-19 vaccine. A note on this clone: Its antigen is undetermined.

CDR1 LNHDA and CDR2 SQIVND come from the germline V gene (reference sequence). Trimming removed 5 bases from V and 3 bases from J; junction bases left unmatched: 7. The CDR3 covers 14 residues. Only in-frame clones appear in the TCRdb table, and some are missing; sequencing was by immunoSEQ multiplex PCR. The sample lists 150,000 to 200,000 clones; 90% to 95% were seen once. Study-wide findings and caveats: A mostly white British donor set with more females was recruited, and clonal diversity was possibly underestimated.

Specimen: peripheral blood, collected on day 0 of AZD1222 vaccination. The receptor's source is an adult in good health. The chain is built from TRBV19 and TRBJ2-7, with TRBD1 identical over 7 bases. Written as DNA, the CDR3 is TGTGCCAGTAGTCTGGACAGGAGTGGCTACGAGCAGTACTTC. Amino acids: CASSLDRSGYEQYF.